This T cell receptor (beta chain) was captured by sequencing in a study of blood T cells in healthy people across ages. Healthy individuals of Caucasian origin from Russia, aged about 6 to 90, served as donors. The CDR3 length is 16 residues. Unmatched junction bases numbered 13, after V lost 7 bases and J lost 6 bases. CDR1 is LGHNT and CDR2 is FRNRAP in the germline V gene. This clonotype occurred a few times. Using a J-beta primer mix together with a sample-barcoded 5' primer, a second PCR was run for roughly 6 to 11 cycles. TCRdb redid the calling of the 5' RACE reads with MiXCR, one entry per CDR3 protein. This table has around 780,000 distinct CDR3 sequences, around a quarter appearing once. These data also featured in a second study, about T cells of mothers and their children. This second study notes: Normalized overlap was always slightly, never significantly, higher in related than unrelated mother-child pairs.

The TCR originated in a boy aged 5-17 years in good health. This chain connects TRBV12-5 to TRBJ2-1; 9 nucleotides line up with TRBD2. Sequenced input: blood. CDR3 DNA: TGTGCTAGTGTCCCGGGGGGCGGGGGGGCGCGCAATGAGCAGTTCTTC. It translates to CASVPGGGGARNEQFF.